This note documents a single TCR beta chain sequence. The antigen is not known. The source of the sample is a study of human T cells and chemical hapten exposure. Points from the study as a whole: Patch test score rose with PT1 expanded TCR count, significant at thresholds 8, 16 and 32, not 4. Because all patients had alopecia, their immune responses might differ from healthy ones.

The time point is: pre-sensitization, week 0. The treatment is: therapeutic diphenylcyclopropenone sensitization with weekly scalp DPC. TCRdb independently ran MiXCR on the RACE reads; one entry per CDR3 protein. The sample holds roughly 90,000 distinct CDR3 sequences, roughly 9.1% seen once. CDR3 size: 15 residues. Germline V gene lookup returns CDR1 PRHDT and CDR2 FYEKMQ (reference sequence). The trim removed 5 bases at V and 6 bases at J, leaving 11 bases unmatched. The V gene is TRBV13, the J gene TRBJ2-7; 9 bases agree with TRBD2. Sample: whole blood, taken in connection with sensitization to the hapten diphenylcyclopropenone (DPC). This TCR came from a woman in her forties with alopecia areata. Some clones in this sample may be carry-over from other donors' samples. DNA of the CDR3: TGTGCCAGCAGCGCGGGGGGGCCCTTAAACGTCGAGCAGTACTTC. Translating gives CASSAGGPLNVEQYF.